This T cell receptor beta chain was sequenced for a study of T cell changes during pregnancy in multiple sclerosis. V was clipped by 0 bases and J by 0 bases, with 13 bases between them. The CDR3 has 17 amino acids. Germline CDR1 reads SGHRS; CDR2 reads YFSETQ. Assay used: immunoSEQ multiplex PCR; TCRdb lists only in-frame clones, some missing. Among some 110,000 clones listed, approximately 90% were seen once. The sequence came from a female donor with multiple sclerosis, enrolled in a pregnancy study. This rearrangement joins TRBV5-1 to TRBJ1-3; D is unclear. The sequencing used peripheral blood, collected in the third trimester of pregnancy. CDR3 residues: CASSLGAGPSSGNTIYF. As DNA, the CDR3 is TGCGCCAGCAGCTTGGGGGCAGGCCCCAGCTCTGGAAACACCATATATTTT.